These T cell receptor beta chains were read from a single sample in a study of CD4 and CD8 cells across lung adenocarcinoma regions. From the PCR reads, TCRdb called clonotypes with MiXCR, one entry per CDR3 protein. Of over 20,000 distinct CDR3 sequences detected, approximately 49% appear once; the ten largest clones hold 27%. Sequencing was performed on CD8+ T cells from the center of a lung tumor. The receptor source for this set is a female donor with lung adenocarcinoma. The CD4 and CD8 labels of this study may be unreliable. Both conserved end residues are part of each CDR3. A D gene is named only where the DNA matches it firmly. Expanded clones are given a class, and other clones once, few, many or no size at all.

v_call	d_call	j_call	clone_size	cdr3_nt	cdr3_aa
TRBV6-1	-	TRBJ1-4	few	TGTGCCAGCAATCAGGAGTCAACTAATGAAAAACTGTTTTTT	CASNQESTNEKLFF
TRBV10-1	-	TRBJ2-1	-	TGCGCCAGCAGTGAAGGAAATTTGGACAATGAGCAGTTCTTC	CASSEGNLDNEQFF
TRBV10-2	TRBD2	TRBJ2-5	-	TGCGCCAGCAGTTCGGCGGGAGAATACAATGAGCAGTACTTC	CASSSAGEYNEQYF
TRBV27	-	TRBJ2-7	few	TGTGGCAGCCGTGCCCCAGAGACGCAGTACTTC	CGSRAPETQYF
TRBV6-1	-	TRBJ2-3	-	TGTGCCAGCAGTGGGCTCTCGGATACGCAGTATTTT	CASSGLSDTQYF
TRBV6-1	TRBD2	TRBJ2-1	medium-sized	TGTGCCAGCAGTGTAATAGCGGGAGTCAATGAGCAGTTCTTC	CASSVIAGVNEQFF
TRBV10-1	TRBD1	TRBJ2-2	-	TGCGCCAGCAGGGGACAGGGAACGACCGGGGAGCTGTTTTTT	CASRGQGTTGELFF
TRBV10-3	TRBD2	TRBJ2-5	-	TGTGCGGGGCTCGGGGGGGGACACCAAGACACCCAGTACTTC	CAGLGGGHQDTQYF
TRBV7-2	TRBD2	TRBJ2-1	medium-sized	TGTGCCAGCAGCCCACTAGCGGGAGGTAATGAGCAGTTCTTC	CASSPLAGGNEQFF
TRBV14	-	TRBJ1-2	few	TGTGCCAGCAGCCAACGCGGGGCCCGCCCCGGCTACACCTTC	CASSQRGARPGYTF
TRBV9	TRBD2	TRBJ2-5	-	TGTGCCAGCAGCGTAGCCGGGGGGTACCAAGAGACCCAGTACTTC	CASSVAGGYQETQYF
TRBV10-1	-	TRBJ2-4	-	TGCGGCGGCACGGGGAGGCGAGCCAAAAACATTCAGTATTTC	CGGTGRRAKNIQYF
TRBV27	-	TRBJ2-4	-	TGTGCCAGCAGTCCGTACAATGAGCAGTACTTC	CASSPYNEQYF
TRBV6-1	-	TRBJ2-3	few	TGTGCCAGCAGCCAGCGACCCGCTGACACAGATACGCAGTATTTT	CASSQRPADTDTQYF
TRBV10-1	-	TRBJ1-1	-	TGCGCCAGCAGTGAGAGGACGGGCAGGGAAGCTTTCTTT	CASSERTGREAFF
TRBV27	-	TRBJ2-7	-	TGTGCCAGGGGGCACGGGGTAGGACTCCCAGATACGCAGTACTTC	CARGHGVGLPDTQYF
TRBV4-1	-	TRBJ2-7	few	TGCGCCAGCAGCCAAGGGCGCTTGGGTTACGAGCAGTACTTC	CASSQGRLGYEQYF
TRBV6-5	-	TRBJ2-1	-	TGTGCCAGCAGTTTGCCGGACCCACAGCAGCAGTTCTTC	CASSLPDPQQQFF